This TCR beta chain was captured in a study of blood T cells in healthy people across ages. Whole-study results and caveats: While age rose, TCR beta diversity per million T cells dropped in a roughly linear way.

A second about 6 to 12 cycle PCR used barcoded and J-beta primers. TCRdb itself ran the 5' RACE reads through MiXCR, one entry per CDR3 protein. This table holds approximately 1.5 million distinct CDR3 sequences, approximately 43% found once. Turning to this clonotype: Antigen: not known.

The V gene's germline CDR1 is SGHTA and CDR2 FQGNSA. This CDR3 region has 15 residues. Trimming removed 5 bases from V and 2 bases from J; junction bases left unmatched: 5. The source material was blood. The TCR was taken from a young woman in good health. The rearrangement uses TRBV7-2 and TRBJ1-5; 8 bases fit TRBD1. CDR3 nucleotides: TGTGCCAGCAGCCAAGGACAGGGTCGCAATCAGCCCCAGCATTTT. Translating it yields CASSQGQGRNQPQHF.